This T cell receptor (beta chain) was sequenced during a study of metastatic and nonmetastatic thyroid tumors. No patient received treatment before thyroid surgery. The ends were cut back, 3 bases at V and 0 bases at J, with 12 bases in the middle. The CDR3 extends over 16 amino acids. TCRdb re-called the PCR reads through MiXCR. The sample carries 5,000 to 7,000 clones, roughly 30% recorded once. A few counts support this clone. Sequenced input: adjacent normal tissue. This sequence was found in a female donor with papillary thyroid cancer or a benign thyroid nodule (not recorded which). Some clones in this sample may be carry-over from other donors' samples. The rearrangement joins TRBV12-3 or TRBV12-4 to TRBJ1-3; the D is unclear. The CDR3: CASSFAGRGSGNTIYF. The CDR3 nucleotides are TGTGCCAGCAGTTTCGCCGGCCGCGGCTCTGGAAACACCATATATTTT.